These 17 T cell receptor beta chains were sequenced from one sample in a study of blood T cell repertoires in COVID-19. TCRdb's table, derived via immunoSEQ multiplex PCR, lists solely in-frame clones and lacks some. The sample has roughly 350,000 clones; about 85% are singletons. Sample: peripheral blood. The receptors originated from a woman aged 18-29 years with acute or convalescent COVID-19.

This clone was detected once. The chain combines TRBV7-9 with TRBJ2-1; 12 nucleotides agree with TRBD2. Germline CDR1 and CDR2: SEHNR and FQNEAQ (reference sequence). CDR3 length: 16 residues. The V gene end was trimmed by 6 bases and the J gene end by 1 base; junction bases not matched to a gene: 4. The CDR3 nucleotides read TGTGCCAGCAGTTCGACTAGCGGGAGTTCCTACAATGAGCAGTTCTTC. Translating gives CASSSTSGSSYNEQFF.

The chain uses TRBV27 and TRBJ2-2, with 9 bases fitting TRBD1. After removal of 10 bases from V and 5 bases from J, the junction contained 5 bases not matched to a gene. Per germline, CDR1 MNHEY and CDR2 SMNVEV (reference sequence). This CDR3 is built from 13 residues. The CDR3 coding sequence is TGTGCCACCGGGACAGGGAGGACCGGGGAGCTGTTTTTT. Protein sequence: CATGTGRTGELFF.

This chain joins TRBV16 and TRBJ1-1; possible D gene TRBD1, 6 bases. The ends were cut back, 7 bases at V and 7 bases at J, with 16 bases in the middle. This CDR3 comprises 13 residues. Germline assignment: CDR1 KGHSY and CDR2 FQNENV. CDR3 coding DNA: TGTGCCAGCACCCCAGAGACAGGCCATGAAGCTTTCTTT. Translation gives CASTPETGHEAFF.

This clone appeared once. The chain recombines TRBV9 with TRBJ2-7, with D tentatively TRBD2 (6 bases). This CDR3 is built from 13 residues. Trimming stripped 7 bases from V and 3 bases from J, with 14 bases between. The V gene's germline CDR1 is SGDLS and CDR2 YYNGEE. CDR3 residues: CASEVQGLYEQYF. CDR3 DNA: TGTGCCAGCGAGGTGCAGGGACTCTACGAGCAGTACTTC.

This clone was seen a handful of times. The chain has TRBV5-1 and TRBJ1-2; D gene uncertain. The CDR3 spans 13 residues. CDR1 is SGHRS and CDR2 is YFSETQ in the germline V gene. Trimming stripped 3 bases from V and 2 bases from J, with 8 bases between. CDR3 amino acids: CASSYEENYGYTF. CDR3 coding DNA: TGCGCCAGCAGCTACGAGGAAAACTATGGCTACACCTTC.

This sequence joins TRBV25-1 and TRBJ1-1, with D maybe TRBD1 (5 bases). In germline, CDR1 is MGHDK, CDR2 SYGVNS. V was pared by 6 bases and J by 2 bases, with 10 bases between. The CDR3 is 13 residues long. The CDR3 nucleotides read TGTGCCAGCAGCAGACAGTACAACACTGAAGCTTTCTTT. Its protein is CASSRQYNTEAFF.

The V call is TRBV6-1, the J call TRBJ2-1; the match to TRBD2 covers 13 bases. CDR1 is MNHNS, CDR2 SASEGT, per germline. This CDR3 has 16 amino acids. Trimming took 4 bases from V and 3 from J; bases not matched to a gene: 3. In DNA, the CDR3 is TGTGCCAGCAGTGGGAGACTAGCGGGAGGCTACAATGAGCAGTTCTTC. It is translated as CASSGRLAGGYNEQFF.

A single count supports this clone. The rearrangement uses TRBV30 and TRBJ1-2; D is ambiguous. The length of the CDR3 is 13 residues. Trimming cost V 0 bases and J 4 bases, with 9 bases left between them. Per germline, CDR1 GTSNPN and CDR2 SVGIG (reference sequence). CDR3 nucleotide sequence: TGTGCCTGGAGTGTAAACGGGATCTATGGCTACACCTTC. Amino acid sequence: CAWSVNGIYGYTF. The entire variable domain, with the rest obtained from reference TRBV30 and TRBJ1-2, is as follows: SQTIHQWPATLVQPVGSPLSLECTVEGTSNPNLYWYRQAAGRGLQLLFYSVGIGQISSEVPQNLSASRPQDRQFILSSKKLLLSDSGFYLCAWSVNGIYGYTFGSGTRLTVV.

CDR3 nucleotide sequence: TGCGCCAGCAGCCTAAGCCAGGTTGCCACTGAAGCTTTCTTT. Translated: CASSLSQVATEAFF. The J gene is TRBJ1-1, the V gene TRBV5-1; D unresolved. CDR3 length: 14 amino acids. Trimming took 4 bases from V and 4 from J, leaving 14 bases between them. Per germline, CDR1 SGHRS and CDR2 YFSETQ.

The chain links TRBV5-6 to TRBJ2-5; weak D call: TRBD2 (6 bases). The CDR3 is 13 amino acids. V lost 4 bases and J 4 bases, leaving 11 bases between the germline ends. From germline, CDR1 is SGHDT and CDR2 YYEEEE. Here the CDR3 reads CASSRGSGETQYF. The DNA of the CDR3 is TGTGCCAGCAGCCGGGGGTCGGGAGAGACCCAGTACTTC.

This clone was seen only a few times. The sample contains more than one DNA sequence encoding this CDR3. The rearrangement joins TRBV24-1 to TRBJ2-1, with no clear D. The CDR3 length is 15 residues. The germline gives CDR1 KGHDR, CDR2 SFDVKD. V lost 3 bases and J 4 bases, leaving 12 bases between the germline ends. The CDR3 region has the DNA TGTGCCACCAGTGATCAGACCGGGTCATACAATGAGCAGTTCTTC. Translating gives CATSDQTGSYNEQFF.

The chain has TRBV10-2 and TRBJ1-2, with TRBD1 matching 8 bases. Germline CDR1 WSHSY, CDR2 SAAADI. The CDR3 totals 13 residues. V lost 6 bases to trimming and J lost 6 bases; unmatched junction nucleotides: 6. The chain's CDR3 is CASRGGQADGYTF. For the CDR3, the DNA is TGCGCCAGCAGGGGGGGACAGGCGGATGGCTACACCTTC.

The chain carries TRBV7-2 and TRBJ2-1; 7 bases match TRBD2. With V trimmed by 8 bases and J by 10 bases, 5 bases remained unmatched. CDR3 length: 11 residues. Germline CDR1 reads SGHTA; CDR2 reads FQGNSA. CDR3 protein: CASGLEFEQFF. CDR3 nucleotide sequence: TGTGCCAGCGGACTAGAGTTCGAGCAGTTCTTC.

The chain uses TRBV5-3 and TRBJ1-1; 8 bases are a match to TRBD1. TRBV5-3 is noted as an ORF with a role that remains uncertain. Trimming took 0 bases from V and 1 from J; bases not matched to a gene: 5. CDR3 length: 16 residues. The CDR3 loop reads CARSLGQGHRNTEAFF. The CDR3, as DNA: TGTGCCAGAAGCTTGGGACAGGGGCACCGGAACACTGAAGCTTTCTTT.

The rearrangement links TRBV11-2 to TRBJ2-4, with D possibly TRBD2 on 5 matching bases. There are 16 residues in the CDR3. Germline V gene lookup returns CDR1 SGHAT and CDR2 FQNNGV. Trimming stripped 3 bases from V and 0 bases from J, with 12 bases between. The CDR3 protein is CASSFGWAGAKNIQYF. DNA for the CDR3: TGTGCCAGCAGCTTTGGATGGGCGGGAGCCAAAAACATTCAGTACTTC.

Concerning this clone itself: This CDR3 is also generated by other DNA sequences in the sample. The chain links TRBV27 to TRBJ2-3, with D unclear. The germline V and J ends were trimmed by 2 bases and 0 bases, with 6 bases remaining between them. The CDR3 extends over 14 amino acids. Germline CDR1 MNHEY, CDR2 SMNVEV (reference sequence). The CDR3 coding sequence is TGTGCCAGCAGTTTACGGTCCAGCACAGATACGCAGTATTTT. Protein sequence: CASSLRSSTDTQYF.

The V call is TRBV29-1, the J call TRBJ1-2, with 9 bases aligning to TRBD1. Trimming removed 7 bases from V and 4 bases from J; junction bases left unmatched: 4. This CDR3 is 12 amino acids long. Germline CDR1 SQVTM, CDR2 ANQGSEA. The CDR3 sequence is CSAVDRGYGYTF. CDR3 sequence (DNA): TGCAGCGCCGTGGACAGGGGCTATGGCTACACCTTC.